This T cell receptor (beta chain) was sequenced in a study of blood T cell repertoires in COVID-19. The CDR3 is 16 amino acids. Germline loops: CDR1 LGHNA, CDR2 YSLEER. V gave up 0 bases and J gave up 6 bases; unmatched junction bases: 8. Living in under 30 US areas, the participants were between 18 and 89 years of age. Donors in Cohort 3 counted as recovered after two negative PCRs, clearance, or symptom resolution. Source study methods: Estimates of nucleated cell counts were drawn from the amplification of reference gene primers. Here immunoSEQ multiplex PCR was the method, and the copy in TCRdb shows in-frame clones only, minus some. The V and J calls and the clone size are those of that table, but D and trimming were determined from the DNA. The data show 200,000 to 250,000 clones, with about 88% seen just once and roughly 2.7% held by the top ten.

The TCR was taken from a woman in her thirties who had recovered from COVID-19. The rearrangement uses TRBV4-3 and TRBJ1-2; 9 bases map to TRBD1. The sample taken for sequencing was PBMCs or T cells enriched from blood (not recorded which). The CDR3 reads CASSQDRVGTGHGYTF. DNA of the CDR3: TGCGCCAGCAGCCAAGATCGGGTCGGGACAGGGCATGGCTACACCTTC.